Listed below are T cell receptor beta chains from one sample, sequenced in a study of naive and memory T cell subsets. One entry per CDR3 protein results from TCRdb running MiXCR on the UMI-ligation and nested PCR reads. The sample shows approximately 140,000 distinct CDR3 sequences, approximately 18% of them seen only once. The sequenced material came from naive CD8+ T cells from blood. The receptors stem from a human donor in good health. The CDR3 runs from the conserved cysteine through the conserved F or W. The D gene is left open where the match is weak. Only part of the rows carry a size: once, few, many, or a class if the clone is expanded.

clone_size,v_call,j_call,d_call,cdr3_aa,cdr3_nt
few,TRBV27,TRBJ1-2,NA,CASSISRNYGYTF,TGTGCCAGCAGTATTTCCAGAAACTATGGCTACACCTTC
NA,TRBV9,TRBJ2-6,NA,CASSPPAGTGANVLTF,TGTGCCAGCAGCCCACCGGCCGGGACTGGGGCCAACGTCCTGACTTTC
few,TRBV27,TRBJ2-4,NA,CASPHNHRRQALAKNIQYF,TGTGCCAGTCCCCATAACCACCGGCGACAGGCCCTAGCCAAAAACATTCAGTACTTC
few,TRBV27,TRBJ1-5,NA,CASRTFASNQPQHF,TGTGCCAGCCGGACATTCGCTAGCAATCAGCCCCAGCATTTT
few,TRBV30,TRBJ1-2,NA,CAWIEQTYGYTF,TGTGCCTGGATAGAACAGACGTATGGCTACACCTTC
few,TRBV7-9,TRBJ2-5,TRBD2,CASSFGQAGWANQETQYF,TGTGCCAGCAGCTTCGGTCAAGCGGGATGGGCAAACCAAGAGACCCAGTACTTC
NA,TRBV4-1,TRBJ2-7,NA,CASSQEPPPVGAIDEQYF,TGCGCCAGCAGCCAAGAACCCCCCCCGGTGGGAGCCATCGACGAGCAGTACTTC
few,TRBV12-3/TRBV12-4,TRBJ2-1,NA,CASSPVGLNNEQFF,TGTGCCAGCAGTCCAGTGGGGCTGAACAATGAGCAGTTCTTC
few,TRBV7-8,TRBJ2-7,TRBD1,CASSLGRTGGASYEQYF,TGTGCCAGCAGCTTAGGTAGGACAGGGGGCGCCTCCTACGAGCAGTACTTC
NA,TRBV7-9,TRBJ2-3,NA,CASSSTSGPGDLPTDTQYF,TGTGCCAGCAGCTCCACCTCCGGTCCGGGGGACCTCCCCACAGATACGCAGTATTTT
NA,TRBV12-3/TRBV12-4,TRBJ1-4,NA,CASSRVGYEKLFF,TGTGCCAGCAGTAGGGTGGGGTATGAAAAACTGTTTTTT
many,TRBV13,TRBJ2-1,NA,CASSFEGPGVGEQFF,TGTGCCAGCAGCTTCGAGGGCCCCGGGGTCGGTGAGCAGTTCTTC
many,TRBV28,TRBJ1-1,NA,CASSFTRNTEAFF,TGTGCCAGCAGTTTTACCAGGAACACTGAAGCTTTCTTT
few,TRBV3-1,TRBJ2-2,NA,CASSQENVHTGELFF,TGTGCCAGCAGCCAAGAAAACGTCCACACCGGGGAGCTGTTTTTT
NA,TRBV27,TRBJ1-5,NA,CASSFLGSLNQPQHF,TGTGCCAGCAGTTTCTTGGGCAGCCTTAATCAGCCCCAGCATTTT
NA,TRBV7-6,TRBJ2-1,NA,CASSPLGVNNEQFF,TGTGCCAGCAGTCCTTTGGGAGTAAACAATGAGCAGTTCTTC
few,TRBV6-6,TRBJ2-1,NA,CASSYVRSVKYNEQFF,TGTGCCAGCAGTTACGTCCGATCTGTCAAATACAATGAGCAGTTCTTC
few,TRBV4-1,TRBJ2-7,TRBD1,CASSLDRDREFGEQYF,TGCGCCAGCAGCCTTGACCGGGACAGGGAGTTCGGCGAGCAGTACTTC
few,TRBV28,TRBJ2-7,NA,CASSLYEQYF,TGTGCCAGCAGTTTATACGAGCAGTACTTC
NA,TRBV29-1,TRBJ2-1,NA,CSVEDFSGYNEQFF,TGCAGCGTTGAAGACTTTTCAGGGTACAATGAGCAGTTCTTC